This T cell receptor (beta chain) was sequenced during a study of a mutant IDH1 vaccine in newly diagnosed glioma. Study overall: Before enrollment, the patients had been treated with radiotherapy alone, temozolomide alone, or both together. Most of them had received both.

The time point: week 5, during vaccination. Every vaccination contained 300 ug of the mutant IDH1 20-mer peptide and was paired with topical imiquimod. Newly diagnosed WHO grade 3 or 4 IDH1-mutant, ATRX-lost astrocytomas were identified in the donors. Trimming left V 4 bases short and J 5 bases short, with 14 bases between. CDR1 and CDR2 from the germline V gene are PRHDT and FYEKMQ (reference sequence). The CDR3 is 14 amino acids. On this clone itself: No antigen is known for it.

TCRdb's copy holds only in-frame clones and misses some; the assay was immunoSEQ multiplex PCR. The repertoire holds 30,000 to 35,000 clones, approximately 50% seen once, with roughly 9.6% in the top ten. This TCR was recovered from a woman aged 18 to 35 with glioma. This chain links TRBV13 with TRBJ1-1; maybe TRBD1 (6 bases). The source was PBMCs, collected from a glioma patient whose treatment included an IDH1 peptide vaccine. The CDR3 DNA is TGTGCCAGCAGCTCTACAGGGTGGGGAACTGAAGCTTTCTTT. It codes for CASSSTGWGTEAFF. Full variable domain (missing parts from reference TRBV13 and TRBJ1-1): AAGVIQSPRHLIKEKRETATLKCYPIPRHDTVYWYQQGPGQDPQFLISFYEKMQSDKGSIPDRFSAQQFSDYHSELNMSSLELGDSALYFCASSSTGWGTEAFFGQGTRLTVV.